This is a list of T cell receptor beta chains from one sample in a study of blood T cell repertoires in COVID-19. Clones were read by immunoSEQ multiplex PCR, and TCRdb kept only the in-frame ones, dropping some. This table has around 110,000 clones, 70% to 90% appearing once. The specimen was peripheral blood. The receptors stem from a man aged 30-40 years with acute or convalescent COVID-19. Each CDR3 is given with its conserved first and last residue. The D gene is left open where the match is weak. Only part of the rows carry a size: once, few, many, or a class if the clone is expanded.

V	J	D	size	DNA	CDR3
TRBV24-1	TRBJ1-2	-	-	TGTGCCACCAGTGAATCGGGCTATGGCTACACCTTC	CATSESGYGYTF
TRBV2	TRBJ2-1	TRBD2	once	TGTGCCAGCAGTGAACCCGGCGGGAGGTATGGCAATGAGCAGTTCTTC	CASSEPGGRYGNEQFF
TRBV19	TRBJ1-5	-	-	TGTGCCAGTAGTACCTTTAGCAATCAGCCCCAGCATTTT	CASSTFSNQPQHF
TRBV11-2	TRBJ2-6	-	-	TGTGCCAGCAGCTTTATCTCCGGGGCCAACGTCCTGACTTTC	CASSFISGANVLTF
TRBV2	TRBJ1-1	-	-	TGTGCCAGCAGGAGGACAGAGAACACTGAAGCTTTCTTT	CASRRTENTEAFF
TRBV21-1	TRBJ1-3	-	-	TGTGCCAGCCACCGGGGTATCTTAGGTGGAAACACCATATATTTT	CASHRGILGGNTIYF
TRBV6-1	TRBJ2-7	TRBD1	-	TGTGCCAGCAGTGAGACAGGGGTAGGCGAGCAGTACTTC	CASSETGVGEQYF
TRBV10-3	TRBJ2-4	-	-	TGTGCCATCAGTGAGGCTAGCGACGGGGGAAACATTCAGTACTTC	CAISEASDGGNIQYF
TRBV11-2	TRBJ1-4	-	-	TGTGCCAGCAGCTTAGTTGGCAGGAAACATGAAAAACTGTTTTTT	CASSLVGRKHEKLFF
TRBV7-9	TRBJ2-2	TRBD2	-	TGTGCCAGCAGCTTCGTAGCGGGAGCGAACACCGGGGAGCTGTTTTTT	CASSFVAGANTGELFF
TRBV25-1	TRBJ2-5	-	-	TGTGCCAGCAGTCGGGACACCCAAGAGACCCAGTACTTC	CASSRDTQETQYF
TRBV4-3	TRBJ1-2	-	-	TGCGCCAGCAGCCAAGATCCGGGAAGGGTTGCCTATGGCTACACCTTC	CASSQDPGRVAYGYTF
TRBV6-6	TRBJ1-6	-	-	TGTGCCAGCAGTTATGGCCAGGGAAATTCACCCCTCCACTTT	CASSYGQGNSPLHF
TRBV20-1	TRBJ2-1	TRBD2	-	TGCAGTGCTAGTAGCGGGAGAGACTTTATGGACAATGAGCAGTTCTTC	CSASSGRDFMDNEQFF
TRBV7-2	TRBJ2-5	TRBD2	-	TGTGCCAGCAGCGCCAATGGGGGAGGGACAGAGACCCAGTACTTC	CASSANGGGTETQYF
TRBV7-2	TRBJ1-2	TRBD1	-	TGTGCCCGCCAGACAGGGCTATCCTACACCTTC	CARQTGLSYTF
TRBV11-2	TRBJ2-5	-	-	TGTGCCAGCAGCTTAAGGCCGGGTAGCGGTGAAGAGACCCAGTACTTC	CASSLRPGSGEETQYF
TRBV7-3	TRBJ2-3	TRBD2	-	TGTGCCAGCAGCTTAACTGGGGGGGTCACAGATACGCAGTATTTT	CASSLTGGVTDTQYF